The 24 T cell receptor beta chains below all came from one sample that was sequenced in a study of human T cells and chemical hapten exposure. MiXCR was run by TCRdb on the RACE reads, yielding one entry per CDR3 protein. Of 370,000 or so distinct CDR3 sequences in the sample, roughly 4.8% are singletons; the top ten hold around 2.3%. Time point denoted: patch test 1, 2 weeks after DPC sensitization. Treatment denoted: therapeutic diphenylcyclopropenone sensitization with weekly scalp DPC. The sample consisted of whole blood, taken in connection with sensitization to the hapten diphenylcyclopropenone (DPC). These receptors were taken from a woman between 50 and 59 years old with alopecia areata. Some clones in this sample may be carry-over from other donors' samples.

This clonotype showed up just a few times. The CDR3 spells CAWSFSTGRYSGNTIYF. The DNA of the CDR3 is TGTGCCTGGAGTTTTTCGACGGGACGCTACTCTGGAAACACCATATATTTT. The J gene is TRBJ1-3, the V gene TRBV30; possibly TRBD1 for D (5 bases). Trimming removed 2 bases at V and 0 bases at J, with 17 bases between. CDR3 length: 17 residues. Germline-derived CDR1 and CDR2 are GTSNPN and SVGIG (reference sequence).

This chain connects TRBV20-1 to TRBJ1-5; unclear D gene. Between the trimmed V and J ends, which lost 0 bases and 5 bases, there was a span of 8 bases. This CDR3 has 13 amino acids. Germline V gene sequence: CDR1 DFQATT, CDR2 SNEGSKA (reference sequence). This CDR3 reads CSAREGGDQPQHF. The DNA for the CDR3 is TGCAGTGCTAGAGAGGGCGGGGATCAGCCCCAGCATTTT.

This clonotype was counted many times. The rearrangement links TRBV29-1 to TRBJ2-7; D tentatively fits TRBD1 or TRBD2 (5 bases each). The germline V gene has CDR1 SQVTM and CDR2 ANQGSEA. Trimming removed 7 bases from V and 6 bases from J, with 13 bases in between. The CDR3 is made up of 11 amino acids. The CDR3 sequence: CSGREGSEQYF. Here the CDR3 DNA reads TGCAGCGGCAGGGAAGGGAGCGAGCAGTACTTC.

This clonotype was detected many times. The genes are TRBV20-1 and TRBJ2-1; 7 bases line up with TRBD2. Looked up from germline, CDR1 is DFQATT and CDR2 is SNEGSKA (reference sequence). CDR3 length equals 13 residues. J was trimmed by 16 bases and V by 5 bases; bases with no gene match: 17. The CDR3 DNA sequence: TGCAGTGCTGAAGAACCTAGCGGCACCGTCGAATTCTTC. Translation: CSAEEPSGTVEFF.

This clonotype came up many times. J is TRBJ1-5 and V is TRBV5-4; D uncertain. This CDR3 region has 18 residues. Trimming cost V 2 bases and J 4 bases, with 22 bases left between them. Germline values: CDR1 SGHNT, CDR2 YYREEE (reference sequence). The DNA of the CDR3 is TGTGCCAGCAGCTTCCGTACCGGACCTCTTTACCTTAATCAGCCCCAGCATTTT. Encoded protein: CASSFRTGPLYLNQPQHF.

The rearrangement joins TRBV12-3 or TRBV12-4 to TRBJ1-6, with unresolved D. The CDR3 extends over 11 amino acids. The V and J ends lost 1 base and 14 bases respectively, with 6 bases between them. The CDR3 loop reads CASSLGETLHF. The CDR3 region has the DNA TGTGCCAGCAGTTTAGGGGAAACCCTCCACTTT.

This clonotype was recorded at least ten times. The chain carries TRBV6-5 and TRBJ2-1, with 8 bases identical to TRBD1. V lost 6 bases to trimming and J lost 0 bases; unmatched junction nucleotides: 10. CDR1 and CDR2 (germline): MNHEY, SVGAGI. The CDR3 runs 17 residues. CDR3 DNA sequence: TGTGCCAGCAGCCGAGACCGGACAGGGCGCTCCTACAATGAGCAGTTCTTC. Protein product: CASSRDRTGRSYNEQFF.

This clonotype was observed many times. The chain combines TRBV11-2 with TRBJ1-3, with a tentative D call TRBD1 (6 bases). CDR1 SGHAT and CDR2 FQNNGV come from the germline V gene. The CDR3 is 16 residues long. The V end was cut by 5 bases, the J end by 0 bases, with 14 bases between. The DNA for the CDR3 is TGTGCCAGCAGCCCACGGACAGAATTCTCTGGAAACACCATATATTTT. This gives the protein CASSPRTEFSGNTIYF.

The table lists this clonotype with a few counts. The gene calls are TRBV28 and TRBJ2-3, with D perhaps assigned TRBD1 or TRBD2 (5 bases each). V shed 3 bases and J shed 1 base, with 17 bases lying between them. The CDR3 runs 17 residues. The germline V gene encodes CDR1 MDHEN and CDR2 SYDVKM. The CDR3 bases are TGTGCCAGCAGTTTCAAATTGGGACCCGAAGGCACAGATACGCAGTATTTT. Its protein product is CASSFKLGPEGTDTQYF.

A few counts support this clonotype. The rearrangement uses TRBV12-3 or TRBV12-4 and TRBJ1-5, with D maybe TRBD1 (5 bases). The ends were cut back, 2 bases at V and 1 base at J, with 9 bases in the middle. The CDR3 is 15 residues long. CDR3 amino acids: CASSLQSGSNQPQHF. Here the CDR3 DNA reads TGTGCCAGCAGTTTACAGTCAGGGAGCAATCAGCCCCAGCATTTT.

This clonotype was observed at least ten times. The chain joins TRBV29-1 to TRBJ1-1, with D uncertain. V was shortened by 4 bases and J by 4 bases, with 13 bases between the two germline ends. The CDR3 runs 13 residues. CDR1 and CDR2 (germline): SQVTM, ANQGSEA. The CDR3 DNA reads as TGCAGCGTTGTTTCGGGAACCGCCACTGAAGCTTTCTTT. Translating it yields CSVVSGTATEAFF.

This clonotype was recorded many times. The V and J genes are TRBV12-3 or TRBV12-4 and TRBJ1-3, with D unclear. Trimming took 3 bases from V and 7 from J, leaving 13 bases between them. The length of the CDR3 is 14 residues. DNA of the CDR3: TGTGCCAGCAGTTTGGTGCCTACTCGCAACACCATATATTTT. Translation: CASSLVPTRNTIYF.

This clonotype was found a few times. The chain uses TRBV12-3 or TRBV12-4 and TRBJ2-2, with a possible D match to TRBD1 (5 bases). V was clipped by 2 bases and J by 6 bases, with 16 bases between them. This CDR3 comprises 16 residues. CDR3 DNA: TGTGCCAGCAGTTTATTGCAGGGCGATGGCGCCGGGGAGCTGTTTTTT. Protein sequence: CASSLLQGDGAGELFF.

This clonotype was detected many times. V usage is TRBV29-1 and J usage is TRBJ2-7; D gene uncertain. Germline V gene sequence: CDR1 SQVTM, CDR2 ANQGSEA. The V gene lost 7 bases and the J gene lost 4 bases, with 11 bases spanning the gap. The CDR3 loop spans 11 amino acids. DNA of the CDR3: TGCAGCGCCGCACTTAATTACGAGCAGTACTTC. It specifies CSAALNYEQYF.

This clonotype came up a few times. The chain is built from TRBV30 and TRBJ1-2; D is undetermined. Deletions cut 2 bases from V and 2 bases from J, with 9 bases between. The germline V gene has CDR1 GTSNPN and CDR2 SVGIG (reference sequence). The CDR3 contains 13 residues. As DNA, the CDR3 is TGTGCCTGGAGTAGACCTTCAAACTATGGCTACACCTTC. Translating gives CAWSRPSNYGYTF.

Many counts were recorded for this clonotype. The CDR3 protein is CASSLSMRAALHF. The CDR3, as DNA: TGTGCCAGCAGTTTATCCATGAGGGCGGCCCTCCACTTT. V gene TRBV27 combines with J gene TRBJ1-6; D remains unclear. Trimming left V 0 bases short and J 14 bases short, with 11 bases between. Per the germline V gene, CDR1 is MNHEY and CDR2 is SMNVEV (reference sequence). The CDR3 consists of 13 residues.

The genes are TRBV29-1 and TRBJ1-4; the match to TRBD1 covers 7 bases. V trimming: 6 bases; J trimming: 8 bases; junction bases outside the gene matches: 15. This CDR3 is built from 15 residues. Germline CDR1 reads SQVTM; CDR2 reads ANQGSEA. CDR3 in amino acids: CSVRMTSPRGEKLFF. CDR3 nucleotide sequence: TGCAGCGTACGAATGACATCTCCCAGGGGGGAAAAACTGTTTTTT.

This clonotype was seen repeatedly, ten times or more. The chain carries TRBV7-8 and TRBJ1-2; 7 bases agree with TRBD1. Looked up from germline, CDR1 is SGHVS and CDR2 is FQNEAQ. V shed 5 bases, J shed 7 bases, and the junction held 10 bases outside the gene matches. This CDR3 spans 14 amino acids. Here the CDR3 DNA reads TGTGCCAGCAGCCGCTACACAGGGGACCTTGGCTACACCTTC. It is translated as CASSRYTGDLGYTF.

Many counts were recorded for this clonotype. The chain carries TRBV5-1 and TRBJ1-1; D unresolved. CDR1 SGHRS and CDR2 YFSETQ come from the germline V gene. V was cut by 0 bases and J by 4 bases, with 13 bases left in between. The CDR3 consists of 15 residues. Written as DNA, the CDR3 is TGCGCCAGCAGCTTGGGCGGGTATGTGAGCACTGAAGCTTTCTTT. It translates to CASSLGGYVSTEAFF.

This clonotype was observed at least ten times. The chain is built from TRBV15 and TRBJ2-5; no firm D call. V dropped 0 bases and J dropped 0 bases, with 2 bases sitting between them. The length of the CDR3 is 13 residues. The germline CDR1 and CDR2 sequences are LNHNV and YYDKDF (reference sequence). CDR3 sequence: CATSRDNQETQYF. In DNA form, the CDR3 reads TGTGCCACCAGCAGAGATAACCAAGAGACCCAGTACTTC.

This clonotype turned up a few times. The chain employs TRBV28 and TRBJ1-1; tentative D call: TRBD1 (6 bases). The length of the CDR3 is 13 residues. The V end was cut by 7 bases, the J end by 2 bases, with 11 bases between. Germline-derived CDR1 and CDR2 are MDHEN and SYDVKM. DNA for the CDR3: TGTGCCAGCAAGGACGGGGGCAACACTGAAGCTTTCTTT. This translates into CASKDGGNTEAFF.

This clonotype was detected ten times or more. This chain connects TRBV28 to TRBJ2-3, with D tentatively TRBD2 (5 bases). Germline CDR1 reads MDHEN; CDR2 reads SYDVKM. V lost 1 base and J 2 bases, leaving 13 bases between the germline ends. This CDR3 spans 16 amino acids. For the CDR3, the DNA is TGTGCCAGCAGTTTATTCGGACTCTCGCTCACAGATACGCAGTATTTT. The encoded protein is CASSLFGLSLTDTQYF.

In its sample, this clonotype was seen a few times. The V call is TRBV6-5, the J call TRBJ2-1; possible D gene TRBD1, 5 bases. The germline CDR1 and CDR2 sequences are MNHEY and SVGAGI. CDR3 size: 15 residues. Trimming stripped 4 bases from V and 10 bases from J, with 20 bases between. The CDR3 bases are TGTGCCAGCAGTTCACTGCTGGGGCTGGTAGGCGAGCAGTTCTTC. It is translated as CASSSLLGLVGEQFF.

In its sample, this clonotype was seen a few times. This rearrangement joins TRBV10-3 to TRBJ2-3, with D perhaps matching TRBD1 (5 bases). The V gene's germline CDR1 is ENHRY and CDR2 SYGVKD. There are 15 residues in the CDR3. V was clipped by 2 bases and J by 1 base, with 10 bases between them. The CDR3 nucleotides read TGTGCCATCAGTGAGGGGGAAGGGGGCACAGATACGCAGTATTTT. Translating gives CAISEGEGGTDTQYF.